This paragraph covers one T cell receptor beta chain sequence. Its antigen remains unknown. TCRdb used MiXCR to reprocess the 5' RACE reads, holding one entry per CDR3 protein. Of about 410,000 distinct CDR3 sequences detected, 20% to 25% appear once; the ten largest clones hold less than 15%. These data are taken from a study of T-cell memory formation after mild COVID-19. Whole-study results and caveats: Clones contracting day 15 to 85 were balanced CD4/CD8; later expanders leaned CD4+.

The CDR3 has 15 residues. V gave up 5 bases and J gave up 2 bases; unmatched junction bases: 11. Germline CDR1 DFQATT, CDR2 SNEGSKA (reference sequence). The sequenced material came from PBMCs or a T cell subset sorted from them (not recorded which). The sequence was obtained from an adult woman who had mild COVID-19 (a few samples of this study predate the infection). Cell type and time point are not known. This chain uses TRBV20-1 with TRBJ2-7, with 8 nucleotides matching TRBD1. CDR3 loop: CSAARTGFGTYEQYF. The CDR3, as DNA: TGCAGTGCTGCCCGGACAGGGTTTGGTACCTACGAGCAGTACTTC.